The 17 T cell receptor beta chains in this list originate from one sample, sequenced in a study of T and B cells in COVID-19 patients. Each TRB amplification used roughly 230-550 ng of genomic DNA from blood. BIOMED2 TRB-A/B primer pools were used in multiplex TRB PCR. TCRdb analysed the multiplex PCR reads with MiXCR anew, one entry per CDR3 protein. The sample consists of 8,000 to 9,500 distinct CDR3 sequences, 30% to 45% of them appearing once. The sequenced sample was blood. All receptors come from a human donor with active COVID-19.

This chain uses TRBV6-5 with TRBJ1-1; D unresolved. V was trimmed by 5 bases and J by 10 bases, leaving 11 bases between them. Germline-derived CDR1 and CDR2 are MNHEY and SVGAGI. This CDR3 is 11 amino acids long. CDR3 nucleotide sequence: TGTGCCAGCAGTCCAGGAGGAACAGCTTTCTTT. Translation: CASSPGGTAFF.

This clonotype was counted only a few times. The genes are TRBV19 and TRBJ1-5; D is ambiguous. The V gene lost 1 base and the J gene lost 0 bases, with 10 bases spanning the gap. Per germline, CDR1 LNHDA and CDR2 SQIVND (reference sequence). This CDR3 contains 16 residues. The DNA for the CDR3 is TGTGCCAGTAGTATAGGGGCAGGCCCTAGCAATCAGCCCCAGCATTTT. Encoded protein: CASSIGAGPSNQPQHF.

This clonotype is labeled medium-sized. V and J are TRBV13 and TRBJ2-2; possible D gene TRBD1, 6 bases. CDR3 length: 16 residues. Trimming cost V 5 bases and J 5 bases, with 18 bases left between them. Per germline, CDR1 PRHDT and CDR2 FYEKMQ (reference sequence). The CDR3 DNA is TGTGCCAGCAGCCAACCCGGAACAGGGATGACCGGGGAGCTGTTTTTT. Amino acids: CASSQPGTGMTGELFF.

This clonotype was seen a few times. This chain uses TRBV11-3 with TRBJ1-1, with D possibly being TRBD1 (5 bases). This CDR3 has 16 residues. Germline V gives CDR1 SGHNT, CDR2 YENEEA. The ends were cut back, 2 bases at V and 1 base at J, with 14 bases in the middle. CDR3 sequence (DNA): TGTGCCAGCAGCTTAATCTCCGGGACGGCGAACACTGAAGCTTTCTTT. Protein product: CASSLISGTANTEAFF.

The chain recombines TRBV24-1 with TRBJ1-1; no clear D gene. The CDR3 has 13 residues. CDR1 and CDR2 from the germline V gene are KGHDR and SFDVKD. Trimming shortened V by 5 bases and J by 4 bases, and 10 bases separated the two germline ends. DNA of the CDR3: TGTGCCACCAGTGGGTGGCAAGGCACTGAAGCTTTCTTT. Amino acid sequence: CATSGWQGTEAFF.

This chain uses TRBV11-3 with TRBJ1-1; D is unclear. Germline-derived CDR1 and CDR2 are SGHNT and YENEEA. The CDR3 contains 15 residues. Deletions cut 5 bases from V and 6 bases from J, with 19 bases between. The CDR3 loop is CASSLPKGAVAEAFF. The CDR3 nucleotides read TGTGCCAGCAGCCTCCCGAAGGGAGCGGTCGCTGAAGCTTTCTTT.

This clonotype was detected only a few times. The chain couples TRBV6-2 or TRBV6-3 to TRBJ1-1, with D hard to call. V dropped 1 base and J dropped 8 bases, with 11 bases sitting between them. Germline V lookup: CDR1 MNHEY, CDR2 SVGEGT. The CDR3 totals 13 residues. The CDR3 reads CASSYLSGVEAFF. The CDR3 region has the DNA TGTGCCAGCAGTTACTTGTCGGGAGTCGAAGCTTTCTTT.

This chain uses TRBV19 with TRBJ2-6; D not resolved. The CDR3 is made up of 14 amino acids. Between the trimmed V and J ends, which lost 3 bases and 4 bases, there was a span of 7 bases. Germline V gene sequence: CDR1 LNHDA, CDR2 SQIVND (reference sequence). The CDR3 spells CASSMGSGANVLTF. For the CDR3, the DNA is TGTGCCAGTAGTATGGGCTCGGGGGCCAACGTCCTGACTTTC.

The chain links TRBV5-4 to TRBJ2-7; D is possibly TRBD1 or TRBD2 (5 bases each). CDR3 size: 14 residues. Germline CDR1 SGHNT, CDR2 YYREEE (reference sequence). V was pared by 4 bases and J by 2 bases, with 13 bases between. For the CDR3, the DNA is TGTGCCAGCAGCCGGGACCGCGGCACCTACGAGCAGTACTTC. This translates into CASSRDRGTYEQYF.

This rearrangement joins TRBV6-2 or TRBV6-3 to TRBJ1-1; D is unclear. CDR1 and CDR2 from the germline V gene are MNHEY and SVGEGT. CDR3 length: 11 amino acids. V lost 2 bases to trimming and J lost 8 bases, with 6 bases between them. CDR3 sequence reads: CASSYLGEAFF. The CDR3 nucleotides are TGTGCCAGCAGTTACCTGGGGGAAGCTTTCTTT.

This clonotype was observed a few times. V gene TRBV6-6 combines with J gene TRBJ2-6; perhaps TRBD2 as D (5 bases). The CDR3 contains 15 residues. V was pared by 7 bases and J by 3 bases, with 13 bases between. Germline CDR1 and CDR2: MNHNY and SVGAGI (reference sequence). This chain's CDR3 is CASTRGSGGANVLTF. The CDR3 DNA reads TGTGCCAGCACCCGAGGGAGCGGTGGGGCCAACGTCCTGACTTTC.

V and J are TRBV6-5 and TRBJ2-3, with 8 bases that match TRBD1. Germline CDR1 reads MNHEY; CDR2 reads SVGAGI. The CDR3 is 15 residues long. Trimming at V came to 6 bases and at J to 3 bases, leaving 8 bases not matched to a gene. In nucleotides, the CDR3 is TGTGCCAGCAGGCTCACAGGGGGTAAAACAGATACGCAGTATTTT. Protein sequence: CASRLTGGKTDTQYF.

There are a few counts of this clonotype. The chain carries TRBV11-3 and TRBJ2-6; TRBD1 agrees at 7 bases. The CDR3 covers 15 residues. The junction had 0 bases not matched to a gene; V was cut back by 2 bases and J by 2 bases. CDR1 SGHNT and CDR2 YENEEA come from the germline V gene. The DNA for the CDR3 is TGTGCCAGCAGCTTACAGGGGGCTGGGGCCAACGTCCTGACTTTC. This translates into CASSLQGAGANVLTF.

This chain uses TRBV5-1 with TRBJ1-1, with D unresolved. Between the trimmed V and J ends, which lost 1 base and 0 bases, there was a span of 10 bases. The germline gives CDR1 SGHRS, CDR2 YFSETQ. This CDR3 region has 15 residues. This chain's CDR3 is CASSLTENLNTEAFF. The CDR3 bases are TGCGCCAGCAGCTTGACGGAAAACCTGAACACTGAAGCTTTCTTT. The complete variable domain, with remaining parts taken from reference TRBV5-1 and TRBJ1-1, reads KAGVTQTPRYLIKTRGQQVTLSCSPISGHRSVSWYQQTPGQGLQFLFEYFSETQRNKGNFPGRFSGRQFSNSRSEMNVSTLELGDSALYLCASSLTENLNTEAFFGQGTRLTVV.

This chain uses TRBV27 with TRBJ1-1; D is unclear. The CDR3 length is 15 residues. V lost 4 bases, J lost 0 bases, and 12 bases lay in between. From germline, CDR1 is MNHEY and CDR2 SMNVEV (reference sequence). The CDR3 bases are TGTGCCAGCAGTTCCCGTCCAAAGGTGAACACTGAAGCTTTCTTT. It is translated as CASSSRPKVNTEAFF.

The sample holds a few counts of this clonotype. The V gene is TRBV7-6, the J gene TRBJ2-3; D might be TRBD2 (5 bases). Germline CDR1 and CDR2: SGHVS and FNYEAQ. V lost 5 bases, J lost 3 bases, and 15 bases lay in between. CDR3 length equals 15 residues. The CDR3 DNA sequence: TGTGCCAGCAGCCCCCGGGCGGAGGAAACAGATACGCAGTATTTT. Residues: CASSPRAEETDTQYF.

The CDR3, as DNA: TGTGCCAGCAGCCGCGATCGCGCCAGGCGGGACTACAATGAGCAGTTCTTC. The encoded protein is CASSRDRARRDYNEQFF. The genes are TRBV7-9 and TRBJ2-1, with D maybe TRBD2 (6 bases). Germline V gene lookup returns CDR1 SEHNR and CDR2 FQNEAQ (reference sequence). This CDR3 has 17 amino acids. Trimming took off 5 bases at V and 3 bases at J, with 20 bases between the two ends.